This T cell receptor beta chain comes out of a study of cytomegalovirus exposure and HLA in healthy donors. Study-wide background: Out of approximately 170 million T cells, an earlier analysis found about 100 million unique TCR beta sequences in total.

The PCR ran on 60 Vbeta and 13 Jbeta primers. Only in-frame clones appear in the TCRdb table, and some are missing; sequencing was by immunoSEQ multiplex PCR. In the table there are 200,000 to 250,000 clones, approximately 83% of which are singletons. J gave up 5 bases and V 6 bases, and 8 bases lay outside the gene matches. The germline CDR1 and CDR2 sequences are MNHEY and SVGAGI. CDR3 length equals 15 residues. The chain carries TRBV6-5 and TRBJ2-5; 11 positions match TRBD1. This clonotype originated in a boy aged 2 to 10 in good health and CMV-seronegative. Sequenced material: PBMCs. CDR3 DNA: TGTGCCAGCAGCAAAGGGACAGGGGGTGGGGAGACCCAGTACTTC. Residues: CASSKGTGGGETQYF.